The present entry profiles one T cell receptor (beta chain) with its context. What it recognizes is unknown. Naive CD8 isolation took CD45RO-negative cells positively selected for CCR7 and excluded terminally differentiated effector memory CD45RA+ cells. CDR3 length: 16 residues. V trimming: 3 bases; J trimming: 2 bases; junction bases outside the gene matches: 8. Germline assignment: CDR1 MNHEY and CDR2 SMNVEV (reference sequence). Clones were sequenced by immunoSEQ multiplex PCR, and TCRdb holds only the in-frame ones, with some missing. The sample yields roughly 2,000,000 clones, just over 90% seen once. The data are from a study of shared clonotypes between healthy human individuals. Study-wide findings and caveats: Memory subsets generally showed smaller estimated richness than naive subsets did.

The origin of this receptor is a man aged 18 to 30 in good health. Some clones in this sample may be carry-over from other donors' samples. This chain connects TRBV27 to TRBJ2-3; 7 bases map to TRBD1. The sequencing input was naive CD8+ T cells from PBMCs. The CDR3 is CASSLGQTKFTDTQYF. CDR3 coding DNA: TGTGCCAGCAGTTTGGGACAGACAAAATTCACAGATACGCAGTATTTT.